This TCR beta chain came from a study of cytomegalovirus exposure and HLA in healthy donors. Trimming pared 3 bases from V and 4 bases from J, leaving 9 bases between. Germline assignment: CDR1 MNHNS and CDR2 SASEGT. The CDR3 extends over 13 amino acids. Clones were sequenced by immunoSEQ multiplex PCR, and TCRdb holds only the in-frame ones, with some missing. The profile shows 280,000 or so clones, roughly 90% of them singletons. The sequence derives from a woman aged 18 to 35 in good health and CMV-seronegative. The chain is built from TRBV6-1 and TRBJ1-2; no clear D. Sequencing was carried out using PBMCs. The CDR3 protein is CASSEVPGYGYTF. CDR3 DNA: TGTGCCAGCAGTGAGGTCCCCGGCTATGGCTACACCTTC.